This TCR beta chain was recorded in a study of cytomegalovirus exposure and HLA in healthy donors (dated by TCRdb to the late 2010s). Notes on the research overall: In an earlier analysis of some 550 of the donors, 250 to 350 Gb of sequence data and 90 million to 120 million unique TCR beta sequences from about 179 million T cells were reported. Around 330 gigabases of sequencing data and approximately 92 million unique TCR sequences made up an early release that covered 500 to 650 HLA-typed donors. Of the approximately 400 genotyped donors, about 84% fell in the genetic ancestry cluster associated with self-reported Caucasian donors. The study aimed to test whether signatures of past pathogen exposure could be identified by cataloging public T cell receptors. Using immunosequencing, the study profiled T cell repertoires from 666 subjects and related those repertoires to cytomegalovirus serostatus. Along with the roughly 670-subject first cohort, a separate validation cohort of over a hundred different subjects was used. High-throughput TCR immunosequencing, statistical association of individual TCRs with disease status, and machine learning were combined to predict cytomegalovirus infection status. A later analysis re-examined previously published TCR beta repertoires from just over 650 donors and added high-resolution HLA genotyping to investigate patterns of TCR occurrence. In the later analysis, no new phenotypic data were used to find candidate immune exposures; instead, reliance was placed on TCR beta sequences and their occurrence across donors. In an earlier analysis of roughly 540 of the donors, high-throughput TCR beta sequencing was used to judge whether each TCR beta V gene segment behaved as functional or pseudogenic. Donor age, sex, ethnicity and CMV serostatus were compiled alongside the repertoire data. Genome-wide SNP genotypes for about 65% of the 666 donors were used in a later genetic analysis, which treated that subset as a discovery cohort. Every repertoire in the discovery cohort had been generated on one and the same sequencing platform. Class I and class II HLA loci were covered by the typing at four-digit resolution. Typing coverage differed by locus: A, B, C, DRB1 and DQB1 were typed in about 620-630 donors, DQA1 in 500 to 550, DPA1 in approximately 610, and DPB1 in around 440. Because of strong linkage in the cohort, a handful of DR-DQ haplotypes were treated as single units for association and clustering. Across some 400 genotyped donors of the cohort, an average of approximately 220,000 unique TCR beta nucleotide sequences per donor were sequenced, and 15% to 20% of those sequences were non-productive.

Beyond this particular receptor, the publication reports: Some IMGT-functional V segments, including TRBV6-2 and TRBV6-3, could not be told apart with the 87-base-pair reads, so those segments were excluded. Roughly uniform sequencing depth across donors was assumed in presence/absence analyses, although this assumption may not hold. The classifier was reported to diagnose cytomegalovirus status with high specificity and sensitivity in both the original and validation cohorts. A later genetic analysis reported fewer N-insertions in productive TCRs among donors in an Asian-associated ancestry cluster than the roughly 670-donor mean. V-gene and J-gene trimming of TCR beta chains was associated with a missense DCLRE1C variant in a later genetic analysis, and the association was replicated in an independent cohort. The authors suggested that the approach could potentially be generalized to other disease states and immunological phenotypes. Compared with equally common non-associated chains, HLA-associated TCR beta chains in a later analysis were more clonally expanded and had lower generation probabilities. An earlier analysis of approximately 500 of the donors showed that most TCR beta V segments appeared in productive rearrangements either about 87% or about 30% of the time, which broadly matched IMGT annotations. In this cohort, only TCR beta chains were sequenced, and detectable features were limited by the absence of alpha or paired-chain data. Most CMV-associated TCR beta chains appeared to be HLA-restricted in a later analysis, and the HLA associations seemed to be driven largely by CMV exposure. In a later analysis, TCR association rates were found to vary across HLA loci, with the most associated TCRs seen for DRB1 alleles and the fewest for HLA-C alleles. The only immune exposure information available for the cohort was CMV serostatus. According to a later analysis, parvovirus B19, influenza, CMV and Epstein-Barr virus appeared linked to several top co-occurrence clusters. Most TCR sequences were observed very rarely across donors, whereas some public TCRs were present in many individuals. In the study, roughly 160 TCR beta chains were listed as associated with cytomegalovirus. HLA typing was unavailable for some donors at each locus, so association tests used only the typed subset. Because counts were too low, seventeen rarely observed V segments, including chromosome 9 orphons, were excluded from the earlier analysis of 587 of the donors. Correlated functional status among segregating V segments might reflect linkage disequilibrium, but an unknown experimental factor could not be ruled out. In vitro tests confirmed that a few of the cytomegalovirus-associated TCR beta chains recognize cytomegalovirus antigens. A further reported finding was that TCR beta sequences accurately predicted the HLA-A and HLA-B alleles for most subjects in the first cohort. Assigning TCR associations to individual alleles was difficult when HLA alleles, especially DR and DQ, strongly co-occurred. A later analysis associated 16,951 TCR beta sequences with specific HLA alleles at a false discovery rate of 0.05. A cluster of highly shared sequence variants was judged likely to represent a technical artifact of the sequencing pipeline.

Preparation of the library involved the immunoSEQ multiplex PCR assay. The multiplex PCR relied on a mix of 60 forward primers for TCR Vbeta segments and 13 reverse primers for TCR Jbeta segments. Amplification of the CDR3 region of rearranged TCR beta genes was performed with a multiplex PCR assay on genomic DNA. On the Illumina HiSeq System, the amplified TCR beta libraries were sequenced as 87-base-pair reads. The source study handled its data this way. A later analysis tallied approximately 87 million unique TCR beta chains across the 700 or so repertoires, and 10 million to 11 million of those chains were shared by two or more donors. Raw reads were error-corrected and collapsed into unique sequences with a nearest-neighbor algorithm that merged closely related sequences to remove PCR and sequencing errors. CDR3 sequences were aligned to IMGT reference sequences to assign V, D and J gene segments. For a sequence to be retained, a match of at least six nucleotides was required to both a V gene segment and a J gene segment. A rearrangement was called productive if the CDR3 had no stop codons and remained in frame with V and J, and every other rearrangement was called non-productive. CDR3 was defined by IMGT convention, running from the second conserved V-encoded cysteine to the conserved J-encoded phenylalanine. The earlier analysis of roughly 590 of the donors excluded any sequence lacking an unambiguous match to a single V gene segment. An earlier analysis of 587 of the donors classified V segments as functional when productive rearrangements were above 56.7% and as segregating when the standard deviation between donors was above 5%. A statistical classification framework was built for diagnosing cytomegalovirus status from the catalog of TCR beta chain sequences. V and J gene assignment, in a later analysis, came from comparing TCR nucleotide sequences with IMGT/GENE-DB human TR gene sequences. The TCRdist pipeline was used in a later analysis to assign CDR3 sequences and most-parsimonious VDJ recombination scenarios. In a later analysis, each TCR beta chain was defined by its CDR3 amino acid sequence together with its V-gene family, and reads without a unique V-gene family were excluded. A later analysis removed several hundred highly shared, low-generation-probability nucleotide sequences to deal with suspected cross-contamination and a sequencing artifact. For each public chain, a later analysis derived a clonal expansion index from normalized ranks of inferred template counts within each repertoire. Generation probabilities in a later analysis came from a VDJ recombination model fitted to out-of-frame rearrangements, and those results were checked against IGoR. A later analysis scored TCR-TCR, TCR-HLA and TCR-CMV co-occurrence with hypergeometric tests, applying a repertoire-size bias correction to TCR pairs. A later analysis estimated false discovery rates by permuting HLA or CMV assignments 20 times. In a later analysis, co-occurring TCRs were grouped using DBSCAN, and TCRdist sequence similarity was added for clustering within HLA-allele-positive subsets. Repertoires with fewer than 30,000 or more than 120,000 public chains were left out of co-occurrence clustering, as were about 5 repertoires with anomalous nucleotide sharing. Sourced from immuneACCESS, this table was stored by TCRdb with only in-frame sequences that have V and J called. A share of the clones is absent; for the studies checked, an unresolved V gene accounts for under half, and the remainder has no known explanation. The V and J calls and clone size are taken from that table; D and trimming were inferred from the DNA. The sample has approximately 92,000 clones on record, 81% of them singletons. About 3.9% of the sample is held by the ten biggest clonotypes.

The cohort comprised some 680 healthy bone marrow donors. At the time of sampling, every cohort member was nominally healthy, though immune exposures that went unrecorded were likely present. The donor tested CMV seropositive, placing the donor among the roughly 270 seropositive members of the cohort. Every donor gave a peripheral blood sample, and the peripheral blood mononuclear cells from that sample were used for TCR beta sequencing. Genomic DNA was extracted from the blood cell samples with the Qiagen DNeasy Blood Extraction Kit. CDR1 and CDR2, looked up from the germline V gene, are SGHRS and YFSETQ. V is trimmed back by 3 bases and J by 2 bases, and the junction contains 6 bases that no gene match accounts for. From the cysteine up to the phenylalanine, the CDR3 has a length of 17 residues. The read is trimmed to its CDR3 DNA, 51 bases read in frame from base 1. A note on this clone: The antigen this receptor binds is unknown. Base quality data are lacking; no much larger clone is found one base away.

The rearranged segments are TRBV5-1 and TRBJ2-5; 14 middle bases align to TRBD2. The origin of this receptor is a woman aged 70 to 79 in good health and CMV-seropositive. Sequenced: PBMCs. The CDR3 reads as follows: CASSWRGTSGSQETQYF. The DNA sequence is TGCGCCAGCAGCTGGAGGGGGACTAGCGGGAGTCAAGAGACCCAGTACTTC. The full variable domain, with segments outside the CDR3 supplied by the reference TRBV5-1 and TRBJ2-5 proteins, appears as KAGVTQTPRYLIKTRGQQVTLSCSPISGHRSVSWYQQTPGQGLQFLFEYFSETQRNKGNFPGRFSGRQFSNSRSEMNVSTLELGDSALYLCASSWRGTSGSQETQYFGPGTRLLVL.